These 2 T cell receptor beta chains share one sample of origin, sequenced in a study of blood T cell repertoires in COVID-19 (dated by TCRdb to 2020 to 2021). The library was made by the immunoSEQ multiplex PCR assay. Held by TCRdb, this immuneACCESS table contains in-frame sequences only and omits some clones. Under half of the omission traces to an unresolved V gene where checked; the cause of the rest is unknown. The sample table lists approximately 150,000 clones, roughly 81% of them with a count of one. The top ten clonotypes cover less than 3.5% of the sample. The sample comprised peripheral blood. These receptors were taken from a human donor with acute or convalescent COVID-19. The donor label of this sample is uncertain.

This clone was seen only once. The chain employs TRBV30 and TRBJ1-2; no clear D gene. V lost 4 bases and J lost 6, with 12 bases in between. CDR3 length: 12 residues. CDR1 is GTSNPN, CDR2 SVGIG, per germline (reference sequence). CDR3 DNA sequence: TGTGCCTGGAACATAAGGAGGGATGGCTACACCTTC. This gives the protein CAWNIRRDGYTF.

The chain combines TRBV29-1 with TRBJ2-3; D not resolved. V lost 5 bases to trimming and J lost 0 bases, with 9 bases between them. The CDR3 is 13 residues long. The germline gives CDR1 SQVTM, CDR2 ANQGSEA. CDR3 region: CSVSLTSTDTQYF. The CDR3 DNA sequence: TGCAGCGTTTCGCTAACTAGCACAGATACGCAGTATTTT.